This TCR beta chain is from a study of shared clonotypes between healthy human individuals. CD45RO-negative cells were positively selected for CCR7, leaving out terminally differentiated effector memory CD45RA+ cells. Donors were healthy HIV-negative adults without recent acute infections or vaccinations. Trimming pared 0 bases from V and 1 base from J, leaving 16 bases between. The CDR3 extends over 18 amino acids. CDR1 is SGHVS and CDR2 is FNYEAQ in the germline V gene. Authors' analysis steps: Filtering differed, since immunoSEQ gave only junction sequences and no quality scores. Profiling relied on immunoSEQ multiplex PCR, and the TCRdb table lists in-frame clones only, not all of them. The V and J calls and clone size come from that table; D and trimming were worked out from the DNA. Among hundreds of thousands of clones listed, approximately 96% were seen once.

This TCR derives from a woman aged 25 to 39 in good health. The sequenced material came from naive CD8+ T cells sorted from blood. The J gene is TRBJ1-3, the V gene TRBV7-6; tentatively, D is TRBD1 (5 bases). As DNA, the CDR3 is TGTGCCAGCAGCTTAGCAGCAAGGGGAATAGGGTCTGGAAACACCATATATTTT. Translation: CASSLAARGIGSGNTIYF.